The 15 T cell receptor beta chains below come from one sample, sequenced in a study of neurological immune-mediated disorders. TCRdb re-derived calls from the 5' RACE reads in MiXCR, one entry per CDR3 protein. Of about 62,000 distinct CDR3 sequences in the sample, 4% to 6% were seen once. The sequenced sample was PBMCs. The receptors here all came from a woman aged 45-65 years with multiple sclerosis.

Notes on this clonotype: A much larger clone differs from this one at a single base, so this may be a read error. V usage is TRBV20-1 and J usage is TRBJ2-3, with a possible D match to TRBD2 (5 bases). The germline gives CDR1 DFQATT, CDR2 SNEGSKA (reference sequence). V lost 6 bases and J 0 bases, leaving 13 bases between the germline ends. The CDR3 runs to 14 residues. The DNA for the CDR3 is TGCAGTGCCCGGCCGGGAACAAGCACAGATACGCAGTATTTT. The encoded protein is CSARPGTSTDTQYF.

This clonotype was detected ten times or more. The rearrangement joins TRBV4-3 to TRBJ1-2, with D tentatively TRBD1 (5 bases). V was clipped by 1 base and J by 4 bases, with 13 bases between them. Germline V gene data show CDR1 as LGHNA and CDR2 as YSLEER. The CDR3 has 15 amino acids. The CDR3: CASSQGMTAGYGYTF. The CDR3 region has the DNA TGCGCCAGCAGCCAAGGTATGACAGCAGGCTATGGCTACACCTTC.

This clonotype was found many times. CDR3 DNA sequence: TGTGCCAGCAGAGGGGGGGAGAACACTGAAGCTTTCTTT. This codes for CASRGGENTEAFF. The chain is built from TRBV7-6 and TRBJ1-1; the D gene is possibly TRBD1 (6 bases). CDR1 and CDR2 (germline): SGHVS, FNYEAQ. This CDR3 has 13 residues. The V end was cut by 6 bases, the J end by 1 base, with 9 bases between.

This clonotype was seen at least ten times. The chain uses TRBV5-1 and TRBJ2-2, with D tentatively TRBD2 (5 bases). Germline lookup yields CDR1 SGHRS and CDR2 YFSETQ. Between the trimmed V and J ends, which lost 4 bases and 3 bases, there was a span of 10 bases. The CDR3 spans 14 residues. Here the CDR3 DNA reads TGCGCCAGCAGCCTCGAGGAGGACACCGGGGAGCTGTTTTTT. Translation: CASSLEEDTGELFF.

This clonotype was detected ten times or more. The chain is built from TRBV3-1 and TRBJ2-7, with 8 nucleotides matching TRBD2. Germline values: CDR1 LGHDT, CDR2 YNNKEL (reference sequence). This CDR3 comprises 16 residues. J lost 2 bases, V lost 4 bases, and 10 bases had no gene match. The CDR3 DNA sequence: TGTGCCAGCAGCCGACAGACTAGCGCTGGACCCTACGAGCAGTACTTC. Translated: CASSRQTSAGPYEQYF.

At least ten counts were recorded for this clonotype. The chain couples TRBV15 to TRBJ2-4; D remains unclear. V was trimmed by 0 bases and J by 3 bases, leaving 12 bases between them. The CDR3 length is 16 residues. Germline loops: CDR1 LNHNV, CDR2 YYDKDF (reference sequence). CDR3 region: CATSRDLFSNKNIQYF. CDR3 DNA: TGTGCCACCAGCAGAGATCTATTCTCGAACAAAAACATTCAGTACTTC.

This clonotype was seen repeatedly, ten times or more. The V gene is TRBV28, the J gene TRBJ2-7; D is unclear. Trimming removed 8 bases from V and 3 bases from J, with 32 bases in between. The CDR3 length is 19 residues. Germline values: CDR1 MDHEN, CDR2 SYDVKM. This CDR3 is CASCNPLGTSTEWNYEQYF. The DNA of the CDR3 is TGTGCCAGCTGCAACCCTTTAGGTACGAGTACGGAGTGGAACTACGAGCAGTACTTC. The variable domain in full, completed from reference TRBV28 and TRBJ2-7, reads DVKVTQSSRYLVKRTGEKVFLECVQDMDHENMFWYRQDPGLGLRLIYFSYDVKMKEKGDIPEGYSVSREKKERFSLILESASTNQTSMYLCASCNPLGTSTEWNYEQYFGPGTRLTVT.

This sequence joins TRBV4-1 and TRBJ1-1; the match to TRBD1 covers 7 bases. J was trimmed by 3 bases and V by 3 bases; bases with no gene match: 7. This CDR3 region has 15 residues. Looked up from germline, CDR1 is MGHRA and CDR2 is YSYEKL. Written as DNA, the CDR3 is TGCGCCAGCAGCCATCTCGACAGGGAGGACACTGAAGCTTTCTTT. Amino acids: CASSHLDREDTEAFF.

The table lists this clonotype with many counts. The chain couples TRBV27 to TRBJ2-3; maybe TRBD1 (6 bases). CDR1 and CDR2 (germline): MNHEY, SMNVEV (reference sequence). This CDR3 region has 15 residues. The V and J ends lost 9 bases and 2 bases respectively, with 18 bases between them. CDR3 amino acids: CASCRGSSPTDTQYF. The CDR3 DNA reads TGTGCCAGTTGCAGGGGTTCAAGTCCCACAGATACGCAGTATTTT.

This clonotype was detected many times. V usage is TRBV20-1 and J usage is TRBJ1-1; D unresolved. V dropped 5 bases and J dropped 4 bases, with 11 bases sitting between them. Per germline, CDR1 DFQATT and CDR2 SNEGSKA (reference sequence). This CDR3 has 12 amino acids. The CDR3 is CSAFGPGTEAFF. The CDR3 coding sequence is TGCAGTGCTTTTGGACCTGGCACTGAAGCTTTCTTT.

This clonotype was detected many times. The rearrangement links TRBV5-5 to TRBJ1-4; a possible D gene is TRBD1 (5 bases). The germline V gene encodes CDR1 SGHKS and CDR2 YYEKEE (reference sequence). The CDR3 consists of 14 residues. Trimming removed 2 bases from V and 8 bases from J, with 13 bases in between. The CDR3 coding sequence is TGTGCCAGCAGCTTTATGGGAGGGGAGGAAAAACTGTTTTTT. Translated, it gives CASSFMGGEEKLFF.

This clonotype was seen repeatedly, ten times or more. V and J are TRBV7-9 and TRBJ1-5; D remains unclear. The CDR3 contains 13 residues. Germline CDR1 is SEHNR and CDR2 is FQNEAQ (reference sequence). Trimming removed 3 bases at V and 4 bases at J, with 7 bases between. The CDR3 region has the DNA TGTGCCAGCAGCTTCGCGGTGAATCAGCCCCAGCATTTT. Its protein is CASSFAVNQPQHF.

This clonotype appeared many times. This chain joins TRBV28 and TRBJ2-3; D remains ambiguous. Trimming cost V 1 base and J 3 bases, with 5 bases left between them. Germline CDR1 MDHEN, CDR2 SYDVKM. The CDR3 sequence is 13 residues long. The chain's CDR3 is CASSLFQTDTQYF. In DNA, the CDR3 is TGTGCCAGCAGTTTATTCCAGACAGATACGCAGTATTTT.

The table lists this clonotype with many counts. J is TRBJ2-3 and V is TRBV12-3 or TRBV12-4; 11 nucleotides match TRBD2. V lost 6 bases and J lost 2; bases outside the gene matches: 4. This CDR3 spans 15 amino acids. The CDR3 spells CASRLSGGDTDTQYF. Written as DNA, the CDR3 is TGTGCCAGCAGACTTAGCGGGGGGGACACAGATACGCAGTATTTT.

This clonotype was detected many times. This rearrangement joins TRBV6-5 to TRBJ2-2; tentatively, D is TRBD1 (6 bases). V was clipped by 6 bases and J by 4 bases, with 12 bases between them. Germline-derived CDR1 and CDR2 are MNHEY and SVGAGI. The CDR3 has 14 amino acids. Here the CDR3 reads CASRQGQTTGELFF. DNA of the CDR3: TGTGCCAGCAGACAAGGACAGACCACCGGGGAGCTGTTTTTT.